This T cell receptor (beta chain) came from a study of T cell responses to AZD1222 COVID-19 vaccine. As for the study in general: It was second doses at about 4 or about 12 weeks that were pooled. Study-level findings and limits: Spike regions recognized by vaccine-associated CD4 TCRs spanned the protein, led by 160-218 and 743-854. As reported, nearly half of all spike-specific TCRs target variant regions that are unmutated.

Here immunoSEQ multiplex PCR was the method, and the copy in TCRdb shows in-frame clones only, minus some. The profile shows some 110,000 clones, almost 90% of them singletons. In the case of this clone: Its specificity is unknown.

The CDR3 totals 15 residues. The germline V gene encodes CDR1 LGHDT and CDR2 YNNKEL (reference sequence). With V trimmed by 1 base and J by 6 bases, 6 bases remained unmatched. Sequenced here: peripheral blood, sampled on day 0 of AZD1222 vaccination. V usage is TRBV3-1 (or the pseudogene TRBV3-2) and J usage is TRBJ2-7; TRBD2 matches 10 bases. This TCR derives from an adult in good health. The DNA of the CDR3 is TGTGCCAGCAGCCAAGTCACTAGCGGGAAGGTCGAGCAGTACTTC. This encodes CASSQVTSGKVEQYF.